Shown below are 3 T cell receptor beta chains from a single sample sequenced in a study of blood T cell repertoires in COVID-19. Sequencing used immunoSEQ multiplex PCR; TCRdb keeps in-frame clones, though not all of them. In the table there are around 480,000 clones, roughly 87% of which are singletons. Sequenced material: PBMCs or T cells enriched from blood (not recorded which). These receptors were collected from a woman aged 18-30 years who had recovered from COVID-19.

The V gene is TRBV7-9, the J gene TRBJ2-1; D gene ambiguous. Germline V gene sequence: CDR1 SEHNR, CDR2 FQNEAQ (reference sequence). V was shortened by 1 base and J by 9 bases, with 10 bases between the two germline ends. The CDR3 runs 13 residues. CDR3 sequence: CASSLDSAVEQFF. The CDR3 DNA sequence: TGTGCCAGCAGCTTAGACTCCGCGGTTGAGCAGTTCTTC.

The V gene is TRBV6-5, the J gene TRBJ2-7; tentative D call: TRBD1 (5 bases). Germline CDR1 is MNHEY and CDR2 is SVGAGI. Between the trimmed V and J ends, which lost 4 bases and 0 bases, there was a span of 10 bases. The CDR3 covers 14 residues. CDR3 DNA sequence: TGTGCCAGCAGTTTGGTCGACAGCTCCTACGAGCAGTACTTC. It translates to CASSLVDSSYEQYF.

This sequence joins TRBV2 and TRBJ2-3, with 11 bases aligning to TRBD2. V was pared by 8 bases and J by 2 bases, with 6 bases of the junction left unmatched. The germline V gene encodes CDR1 SNHLY and CDR2 FYNNEI. The CDR3 has 15 amino acids. CDR3 in DNA: TGTGCCAGCCGGATACTAGCGGGGGTCACAGATACGCAGTATTTT. Translation: CASRILAGVTDTQYF. Combining the CDR3 with reference TRBV2 and TRBJ2-3 gives the whole variable domain EPEVTQTPSHQVTQMGQEVILRCVPISNHLYFYWYRQILGQKVEFLVSFYNNEISEKSEIFDDQFSVERPDGSNFTLKIRSTKLEDSAMYFCASRILAGVTDTQYFGPGTRLTVL.